This entry concerns a single TCR beta chain. Authors' data handling: Researchers report that nucleated cell counts were estimated from reference gene primer amplification. Some clones are missing from TCRdb's copy, which holds only in-frame ones; the method was immunoSEQ multiplex PCR. V, J and clone size were drawn from that table, and D and trimming were deduced from the DNA. The data hold fewer than 150,000 clones, with around 85% observed a single time. V lost 6 bases and J 3 bases, leaving 11 bases between the germline ends. CDR3 length equals 13 residues. The germline V gene has CDR1 MDHEN and CDR2 SYDVKM. The data belong to a study of blood T cell repertoires in COVID-19. Across the whole study: Whether acute or convalescent, the COVID-19 samples came from the United States, Italy and Spain. The cDNA or gDNA used as material had been derived from T cells, B-cell-depleted T cells, or PBMCs.

This chain joins TRBV28 and TRBJ1-1; D is ambiguous. Sequenced: peripheral blood. This clonotype was obtained from a human donor in a cohort sampled during active COVID-19. The CDR3 loop reads CASRTAVDTEAFF. CDR3 coding DNA: TGTGCCAGCAGAACCGCAGTTGACACTGAAGCTTTCTTT.